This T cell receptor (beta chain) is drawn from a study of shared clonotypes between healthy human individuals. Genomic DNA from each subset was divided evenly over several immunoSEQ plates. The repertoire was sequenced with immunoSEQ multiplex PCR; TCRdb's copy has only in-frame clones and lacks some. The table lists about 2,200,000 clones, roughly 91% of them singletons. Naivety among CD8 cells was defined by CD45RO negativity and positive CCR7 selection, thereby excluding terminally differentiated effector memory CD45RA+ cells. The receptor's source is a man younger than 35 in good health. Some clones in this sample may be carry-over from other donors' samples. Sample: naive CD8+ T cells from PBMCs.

The CDR3 DNA reads as TGTGCCAGCAGTGAAACAGGAACAGGGGGAACCCAGTACTTC. This sequence encodes CASSETGTGGTQYF. The chain has TRBV25-1 and TRBJ2-5; 8 bases are shared with TRBD1. The CDR3 covers 14 residues. The trim removed 2 bases at V and 8 bases at J, leaving 7 bases unmatched. Germline assignment: CDR1 MGHDK and CDR2 SYGVNS.